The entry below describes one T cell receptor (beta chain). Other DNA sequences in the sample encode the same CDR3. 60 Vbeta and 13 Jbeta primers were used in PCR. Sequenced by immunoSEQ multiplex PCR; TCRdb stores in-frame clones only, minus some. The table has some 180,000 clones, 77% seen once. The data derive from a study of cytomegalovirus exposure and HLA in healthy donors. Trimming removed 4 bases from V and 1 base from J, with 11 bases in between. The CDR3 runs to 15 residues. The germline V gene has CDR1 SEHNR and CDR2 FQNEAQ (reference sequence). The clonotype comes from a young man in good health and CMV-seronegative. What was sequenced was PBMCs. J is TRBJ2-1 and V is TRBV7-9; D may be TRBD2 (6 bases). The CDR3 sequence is CASSSLAGSYNEQFF. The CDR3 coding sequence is TGTGCCAGCAGCTCACTAGCCGGATCCTACAATGAGCAGTTCTTC.